The T cell receptor (beta chain) under discussion was sequenced for a study of control samples from healthy donors and cancer patients. Repertoires were generated with immunoSEQ multiplex PCR, while TCRdb's copy carries only in-frame clones and drops some. The data contain 120,000 or so clones, approximately 94% of them singletons. Trimming cost V 0 bases and J 3 bases; bases outside gene matches: 16. The length of the CDR3 is 19 residues. The germline CDR1 and CDR2 sequences are MNHEY and SVGEGT. Sequencing was carried out using PBMCs. The chain links TRBV6-2 or TRBV6-3 to TRBJ1-1, with 7 bases that match TRBD1. The sequence came from a middle-aged man with head and neck cancer. DNA of the CDR3: TGTGCCAGCAGTTACTCTGTACGACAGGGATCGGCGTCAGACACTGAAGCTTTCTTT. Protein product: CASSYSVRQGSASDTEAFF.